These T cell receptor beta chains were read from a single sample in a study of shared clonotypes between healthy human individuals. Some clones are missing from TCRdb's copy, which holds only in-frame ones; the method was immunoSEQ multiplex PCR. The table records approximately 1.5 million clones, 95% to 99% of them present only once. The sequencing sample was made of naive CD4+ T cells sorted from blood. Source of these receptors: a man between 25 and 39 years old in good health. The CDR3 runs from the conserved cysteine through the conserved F or W. Each record gives: J gene, V gene, CDR3 protein.

TRBJ2-2 TRBV5-1 CASSSMPKNTGELFF
TRBJ1-5 TRBV11-2 CASSFSDSNQPQHF
TRBJ2-1 TRBV14 CASSPNPSSYNEQFF
TRBJ2-2 TRBV19 CASSIVGGLNTGELFF
TRBJ2-2 TRBV9 CASSVLGSQIGELFF
TRBJ1-3 TRBV18 CASSPRDRNSGNTIYF
TRBJ2-3 TRBV5-4 CASSPANTDTQYF
TRBJ2-1 TRBV29-1 CSVEAQKGNEQFF
TRBJ2-7 TRBV6-6 CASAGVAGYEQYF
TRBJ2-1 TRBV6-6 CASSNSYRGAYNEQFF
TRBJ1-1 TRBV7-9 CASGHGWGLNTEAFF
TRBJ2-7 TRBV29-1 CSVAGFVAEQYF
TRBJ1-5 TRBV5-5 CASSLDRNNQPQHF
TRBJ2-1 TRBV9 CASSARGWDNEQFF
TRBJ2-1 TRBV2 CASSGGSRDTKVNEQFF
TRBJ2-2 TRBV28 CASSLARTGFGTGELFF
TRBJ2-3 TRBV2 CASRHRDLYTDTQYF
TRBJ2-5 TRBV28 CASSPAGAPRETQYF
TRBJ2-1 TRBV6-1 CASSVGTRLKYNEQFF
TRBJ1-1 TRBV5-5 CASSLLDGQNTEAFF
TRBJ1-1 TRBV28 CASRRSLNTEAFF
TRBJ2-1 TRBV9 CASTRLAGDIEQFF
TRBJ2-5 TRBV6-5 CASSYSGEETQYF
TRBJ2-7 TRBV6-1 CASRRQTTIYEQYF
TRBJ2-1 TRBV5-1 CASSLEGSYNEQFF
TRBJ2-1 TRBV5-1 CASNPSVAGAGNEQFF
TRBJ2-7 TRBV28 CASSSRDTLSYEQYF
TRBJ1-4 TRBV9 CASSVEEGAGEKLFF
TRBJ1-2 TRBV7-2 CASTLQGDNRNYGYTF
TRBJ2-1 TRBV7-3 CASSLGTSGRAVDNEQFF
TRBJ2-5 TRBV29-1 CSVYWDIKKTQYF